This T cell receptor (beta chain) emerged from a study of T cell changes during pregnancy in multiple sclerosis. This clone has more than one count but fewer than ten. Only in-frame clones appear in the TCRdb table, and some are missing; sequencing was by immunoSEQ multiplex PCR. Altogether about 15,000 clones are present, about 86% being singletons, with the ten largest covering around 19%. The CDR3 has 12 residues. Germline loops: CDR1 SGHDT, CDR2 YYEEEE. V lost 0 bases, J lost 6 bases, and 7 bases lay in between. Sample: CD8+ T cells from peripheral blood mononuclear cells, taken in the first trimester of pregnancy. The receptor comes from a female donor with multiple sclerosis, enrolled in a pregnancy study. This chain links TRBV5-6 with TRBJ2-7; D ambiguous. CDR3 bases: TGTGCCAGCAGCTTGGGCCAGCGCGAGCAGTACTTC. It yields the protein CASSLGQREQYF.